The 18 T cell receptor beta chains below were found in one sample sequenced in a study of T cell responses to AZD1222 COVID-19 vaccine. Using immunoSEQ multiplex PCR, the repertoire was profiled, and TCRdb retains in-frame clones only, with some absent. This sample has roughly 140,000 clones, with about 92% found just once. The specimen was peripheral blood, collected after recovery from COVID-19. The receptors here all came from an adult who had recovered from COVID-19.

This clone showed up just once. The chain joins TRBV6-4 to TRBJ2-1, with 12 bases lining up with TRBD2. Germline CDR1 reads MRHNA; CDR2 reads SNTAGT. This CDR3 region has 14 residues. The ends lost 6 bases at V and 8 bases at J; junction bases unmatched: 5. For the CDR3, the DNA is TGTGCCAGCAGCGCTAGCGGGAGGGTGGATGAGCAGTTCTTC. Translated, it gives CASSASGRVDEQFF.

This sequence joins TRBV27 and TRBJ2-7; 7 bases are shared with TRBD2. Germline CDR1 reads MNHEY; CDR2 reads SMNVEV (reference sequence). Trimming cost V 2 bases and J 6 bases; bases outside gene matches: 7. The CDR3 length is 14 residues. The CDR3 sequence is CASSLSGTSGEQYF. The CDR3 DNA is TGTGCCAGCAGTTTAAGCGGGACTTCTGGCGAGCAGTACTTC.

V gene TRBV11-3 combines with J gene TRBJ1-1; a weak D match, TRBD1 (5 bases). Looked up from germline, CDR1 is SGHNT and CDR2 is YENEEA. Trimming shortened V by 5 bases and J by 5 bases, and 18 bases separated the two germline ends. The CDR3 covers 15 residues. CDR3 bases: TGTGCCAGCAGCCTGAGTGGAAGGGGTTTGACTGAAGCTTTCTTT. It codes for CASSLSGRGLTEAFF.

The chain joins TRBV7-9 to TRBJ2-1; TRBD2 matches at 9 bases. The length of the CDR3 is 16 residues. V was pared by 4 bases and J by 3 bases, with 7 bases of the junction left unmatched. Germline values: CDR1 SEHNR, CDR2 FQNEAQ (reference sequence). The CDR3: CASSSAGGRGYNEQFF. The CDR3 nucleotides read TGTGCCAGCAGCTCCGCTGGCGGGAGGGGCTACAATGAGCAGTTCTTC.

This clone showed up just once. The chain is built from TRBV2 and TRBJ2-6; tentative D call: TRBD1 (5 bases). The CDR3 is 15 amino acids. V was clipped by 8 bases and J by 2 bases, with 13 bases between them. CDR1 and CDR2 from the germline V gene are SNHLY and FYNNEI. The CDR3 nucleotides read TGTGCCAGCCAGTCAGAAGGGGCTGGGGCCAACGTCCTGACTTTC. It translates to CASQSEGAGANVLTF.

The chain joins TRBV19 to TRBJ2-7, with D maybe TRBD2 (6 bases). The CDR3 loop spans 14 amino acids. V dropped 10 bases and J dropped 0 bases, with 16 bases sitting between them. Germline V gives CDR1 LNHDA, CDR2 SQIVND (reference sequence). CDR3 nucleotide sequence: TGTGCCACCTCTCAGGGACTGGGCTCCTACGAGCAGTACTTC. This translates into CATSQGLGSYEQYF.

The J gene is TRBJ1-5, the V gene TRBV5-8; D unresolved. The germline V gene has CDR1 SGHTS and CDR2 YDEGEE. V was trimmed by 0 bases and J by 4 bases, leaving 8 bases between them. The length of the CDR3 is 14 residues. The CDR3 spells CASSLGRVNQPQHF. CDR3 DNA: TGTGCCAGCAGCTTGGGTAGGGTTAATCAGCCCCAGCATTTT.

The V call is TRBV6-5, the J call TRBJ1-5; 7 bases agree with TRBD1. The germline V gene encodes CDR1 MNHEY and CDR2 SVGAGI. The V segment lost 5 bases and the J segment 1 base; nucleotides outside the gene matches: 5. The CDR3 contains 15 residues. CDR3 coding DNA: TGTGCCAGCAGTCCAAGGGACAGAAGCAATCAGCCCCAGCATTTT. Protein sequence: CASSPRDRSNQPQHF.

In nucleotides, the CDR3 is TGTGCCAGCAGTGCTACTACCCACTCCTACAATGAGCAGTTCTTC. Its protein is CASSATTHSYNEQFF. This chain links TRBV3-1 (or the pseudogene TRBV3-2) with TRBJ2-1, with D unresolved. CDR3 length: 15 residues. Trimming cost V 6 bases and J 0 bases, with 12 bases left between them. Germline V CDR1 and CDR2: LGHDT, YNNKEL (reference sequence).

The rearrangement links TRBV5-1 to TRBJ2-5, with D unresolved. The CDR3 extends over 15 amino acids. Germline V gene sequence: CDR1 SGHRS, CDR2 YFSETQ. Trimming cost V 0 bases and J 2 bases, with 11 bases left between them. The CDR3 loop reads CASSLEGRPQETQYF. The CDR3 DNA is TGCGCCAGCAGCTTGGAGGGCAGGCCACAAGAGACCCAGTACTTC.

This sequence joins TRBV7-8 and TRBJ1-1, with a weak D call TRBD1 (5 bases). Germline CDR1 and CDR2: SGHVS and FQNEAQ. The CDR3 is 17 residues long. The V and J ends lost 5 bases and 5 bases respectively, with 24 bases between them. This CDR3 is CASSPYTPTVATTEAFF. In nucleotides, the CDR3 is TGTGCCAGCAGCCCCTACACCCCGACAGTGGCGACGACTGAAGCTTTCTTT.

This clone was counted once. The J gene is TRBJ1-6, the V gene TRBV4-1, with D hard to call. The CDR3 sequence is 13 residues long. From germline, CDR1 is MGHRA and CDR2 YSYEKL. V was cut by 0 bases and J by 7 bases, with 4 bases left in between. CDR3 nucleotide sequence: TGCGCCAGCAGCCAAGAAAACAATTCACCCCTCCACTTT. It translates to CASSQENNSPLHF.

The V and J genes are TRBV7-8 and TRBJ2-7; TRBD1 or TRBD2 may be the D gene (5 bases each). The CDR3 has 15 residues. Per germline, CDR1 SGHVS and CDR2 FQNEAQ. V lost 0 bases, J lost 0 bases, and 9 bases lay in between. The DNA of the CDR3 is TGTGCCAGCAGCTTAGCTGGGACCTCCTCCTACGAGCAGTACTTC. Its protein product is CASSLAGTSSYEQYF.

This rearrangement joins TRBV19 to TRBJ1-1; 9 bases line up with TRBD1. This CDR3 is 15 amino acids long. Germline lookup yields CDR1 LNHDA and CDR2 SQIVND (reference sequence). Trimming at V came to 4 bases and at J to 2 bases, leaving 5 bases not matched to a gene. Written as DNA, the CDR3 is TGTGCCAGTAGTACCCACAGGGGGCGTAACACTGAAGCTTTCTTT. This sequence encodes CASSTHRGRNTEAFF.

The rearrangement joins TRBV5-1 to TRBJ2-7; 7 bases agree with TRBD1. Germline CDR1 and CDR2: SGHRS and YFSETQ. The CDR3 spans 14 residues. J lost 3 bases, V lost 4 bases, and 7 bases had no gene match. CDR3 in amino acids: CASSRQGQRYEQYF. The CDR3 DNA follows: TGCGCCAGCAGCAGACAGGGACAGCGCTACGAGCAGTACTTC.

This chain joins TRBV28 and TRBJ2-7; 8 bases fit TRBD2. The J segment lost 0 bases and the V segment lost 7 bases, leaving 8 bases of the junction unmatched. The CDR3 has 15 amino acids. CDR1 is MDHEN, CDR2 SYDVKM, per germline. The CDR3 loop is CASTGLAVSSYEQYF. Written as DNA, the CDR3 is TGTGCCAGCACCGGACTAGCCGTTAGCTCCTACGAGCAGTACTTC. Full variable domain (remainder filled in from reference TRBV28 and TRBJ2-7): DVKVTQSSRYLVKRTGEKVFLECVQDMDHENMFWYRQDPGLGLRLIYFSYDVKMKEKGDIPEGYSVSREKKERFSLILESASTNQTSMYLCASTGLAVSSYEQYFGPGTRLTVT.

This CDR3 is CASSQNSGLSGYTF. For the CDR3, the DNA is TGCGCCAGCAGCCAAAACTCGGGGTTGAGCGGCTACACCTTC. This chain joins TRBV4-1 and TRBJ1-2; D not certain. Germline lookup yields CDR1 MGHRA and CDR2 YSYEKL. CDR3 size: 14 residues. Trimming took off 2 bases at V and 8 bases at J, with 15 bases between the two ends.

V and J are TRBV10-3 and TRBJ1-1; D gene unclear. The V end lost 3 bases, the J end lost 3 bases, and 8 bases lay between the germline ends. The germline V gene has CDR1 ENHRY and CDR2 SYGVKD. The CDR3 is 13 amino acids. The DNA of the CDR3 is TGTGCCATCAGTGATAAGTCGGACACTGAAGCTTTCTTT. This gives the protein CAISDKSDTEAFF.